This record covers a single T cell receptor (beta chain). The sample belongs to a study of blood T cell repertoires in COVID-19. Study at large: The United States, Italy and Spain supplied acute and convalescent COVID-19 samples. T cells, B-cell-depleted T cells, or PBMCs provided the cDNA or gDNA that served as material.

Authors' analysis steps: Amplification of reference gene primers was used by the study to estimate nucleated cell counts. Data came from immunoSEQ multiplex PCR; TCRdb stores just in-frame clones and leaves some out. The V and J calls and clone size were taken over from that table, and D and trimming were inferred from the DNA. The repertoire includes about 170,000 clones, about 83% of them detected once, and 3% to 4.5% sits in the top ten. This CDR3 region has 16 residues. J gave up 3 bases and V 6 bases, and 7 bases lay outside the gene matches. CDR1 and CDR2 (germline): SNHLY, FYNNEI. The V call is TRBV2, the J call TRBJ2-1, with 11 bases that match TRBD2. The specimen was peripheral blood. This TCR was sampled from a man between 18 and 35 years old with active or convalescent COVID-19. CDR3 in DNA: TGTGCCAGCAGAACAGATAGCGGGGGGGTCTACAATGAGCAGTTCTTC. Translation gives CASRTDSGGVYNEQFF.